This note documents a single TCR beta chain sequence. Its matching antigen is unknown. Other DNA sequences within the sample encode an identical CDR3. This specimen belongs to a study of T cell responses to AZD1222 COVID-19 vaccine. Doses given second, at about 4 or about 12 weeks, were pooled. TCRdb's copy holds only in-frame clones and misses some; the assay was immunoSEQ multiplex PCR. The table has 200,000 or so clones, 90% to 95% seen once. General study points: Sampled repertoires all dated from after the peak T cell response. Most donors were white British, females outnumbered males, and clonal diversity was possibly underestimated. Dominant CD4 TCR responses targeted spike regions 160-218 and 743-854.

The TCR originated in an adult who received the AZD1222 COVID-19 vaccine. The specimen comprised peripheral blood, sampled 28 days after the second AZD1222 dose.

CDR3 in DNA: TGCGCCAGCAGCTTGTTGAACACTGAAGCTTTCTTT. Its translation: CASSLLNTEAFF. This chain links TRBV5-1 with TRBJ1-1, with D uncertain. Per the germline V gene, CDR1 is SGHRS and CDR2 is YFSETQ. Trimming stripped 1 base from V and 0 bases from J, with 1 base between. The CDR3 runs to 12 residues.